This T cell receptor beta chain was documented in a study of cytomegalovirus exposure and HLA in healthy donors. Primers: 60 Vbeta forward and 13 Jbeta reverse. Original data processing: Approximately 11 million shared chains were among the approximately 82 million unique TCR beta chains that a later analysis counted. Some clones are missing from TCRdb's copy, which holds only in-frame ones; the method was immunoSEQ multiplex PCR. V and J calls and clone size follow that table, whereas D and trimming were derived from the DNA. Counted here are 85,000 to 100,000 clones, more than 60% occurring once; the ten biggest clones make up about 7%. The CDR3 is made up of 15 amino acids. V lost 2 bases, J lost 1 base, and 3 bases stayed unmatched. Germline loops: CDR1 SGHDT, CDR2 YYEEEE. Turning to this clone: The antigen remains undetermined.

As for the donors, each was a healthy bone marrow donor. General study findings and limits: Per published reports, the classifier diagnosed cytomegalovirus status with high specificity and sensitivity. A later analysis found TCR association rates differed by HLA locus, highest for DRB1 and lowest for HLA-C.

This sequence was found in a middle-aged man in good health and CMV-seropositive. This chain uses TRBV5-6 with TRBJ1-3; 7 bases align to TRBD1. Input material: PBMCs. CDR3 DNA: TGTGCCAGCAGCTTCAGGGGGGAATCTGGAAACACCATATATTTT. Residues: CASSFRGESGNTIYF.